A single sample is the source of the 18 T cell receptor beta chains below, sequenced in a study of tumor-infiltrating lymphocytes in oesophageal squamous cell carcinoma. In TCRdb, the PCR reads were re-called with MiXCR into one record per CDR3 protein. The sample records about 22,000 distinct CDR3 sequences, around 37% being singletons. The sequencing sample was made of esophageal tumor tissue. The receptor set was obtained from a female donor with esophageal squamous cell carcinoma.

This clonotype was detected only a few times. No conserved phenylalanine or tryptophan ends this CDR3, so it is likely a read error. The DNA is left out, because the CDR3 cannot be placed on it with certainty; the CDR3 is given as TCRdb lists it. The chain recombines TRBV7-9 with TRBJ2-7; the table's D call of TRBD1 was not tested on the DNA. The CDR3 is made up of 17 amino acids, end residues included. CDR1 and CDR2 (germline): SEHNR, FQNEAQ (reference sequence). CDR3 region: CASSHTDTGNYGYTFGS.

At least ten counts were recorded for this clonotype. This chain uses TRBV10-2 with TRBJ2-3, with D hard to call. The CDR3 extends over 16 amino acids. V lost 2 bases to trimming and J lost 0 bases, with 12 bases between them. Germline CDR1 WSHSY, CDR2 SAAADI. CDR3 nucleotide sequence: TGCGCCAGCAGTGAGAACCTGGGCCCTAGCACAGATACGCAGTATTTT. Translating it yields CASSENLGPSTDTQYF.

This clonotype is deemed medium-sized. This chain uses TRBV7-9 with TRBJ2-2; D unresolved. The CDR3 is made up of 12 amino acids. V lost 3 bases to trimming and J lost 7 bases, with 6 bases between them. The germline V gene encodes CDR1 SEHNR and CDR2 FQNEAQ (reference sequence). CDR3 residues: CASSFSDGELFF. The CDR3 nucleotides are TGTGCCAGCAGCTTCAGTGACGGGGAGCTGTTTTTT.

In DNA, the CDR3 is TGTGCCAGCAGCTCCAGACAGGTATCCTACGAGCAGTACTTC. Amino acid sequence: CASSSRQVSYEQYF. The chain employs TRBV13 and TRBJ2-5, with D maybe TRBD1 (6 bases). Matching the DNA end better, TRBJ2-7 makes the J call doubtful. There are 14 residues in the CDR3. Germline CDR1 PRHDT, CDR2 FYEKMQ (reference sequence).

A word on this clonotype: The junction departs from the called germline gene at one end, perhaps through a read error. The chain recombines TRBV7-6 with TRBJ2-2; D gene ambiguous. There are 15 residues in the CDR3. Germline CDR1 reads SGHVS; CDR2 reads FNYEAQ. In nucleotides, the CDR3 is TGTGCTAGCAGCTTGGACGGAGCGAACACCGGGGAGCTGTTTTTT. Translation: CASSLDGANTGELFF.

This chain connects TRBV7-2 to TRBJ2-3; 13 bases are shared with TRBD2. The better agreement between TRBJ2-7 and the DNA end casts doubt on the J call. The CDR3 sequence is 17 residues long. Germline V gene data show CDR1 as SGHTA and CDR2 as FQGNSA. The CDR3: CASSSYLTSGRIYEQYF. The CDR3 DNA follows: TGTGCCAGCAGCTCCTACTTGACTAGCGGGAGGATTTACGAGCAGTACTTC.

In nucleotides, the CDR3 is TGCGCCAGCAGCCAGCTACCGGGACAGGGGTTAGATACGCAGTATTTT. Protein sequence: CASSQLPGQGLDTQYF. The chain carries TRBV4-3 and TRBJ1-1, with 10 bases matching TRBD1. The last part of the DNA fits TRBJ2-3 better; the J call may be wrong. CDR3 length equals 16 residues. Germline CDR1 and CDR2: LGHNA and YSLEER.

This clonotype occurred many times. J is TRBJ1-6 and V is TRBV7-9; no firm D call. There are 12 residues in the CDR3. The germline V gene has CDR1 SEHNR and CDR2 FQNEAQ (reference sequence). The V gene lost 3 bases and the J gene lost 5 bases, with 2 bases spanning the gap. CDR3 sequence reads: CASSFDNSPLHF. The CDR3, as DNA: TGTGCCAGCAGCTTTGATAATTCACCCCTCCACTTT.

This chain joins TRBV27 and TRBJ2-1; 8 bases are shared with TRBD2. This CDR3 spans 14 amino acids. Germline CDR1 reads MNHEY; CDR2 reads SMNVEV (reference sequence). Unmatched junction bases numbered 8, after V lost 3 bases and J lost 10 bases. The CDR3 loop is CASSFSSGSREQFF. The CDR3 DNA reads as TGTGCCAGCAGTTTTTCCAGCGGGAGTAGGGAGCAGTTCTTC.

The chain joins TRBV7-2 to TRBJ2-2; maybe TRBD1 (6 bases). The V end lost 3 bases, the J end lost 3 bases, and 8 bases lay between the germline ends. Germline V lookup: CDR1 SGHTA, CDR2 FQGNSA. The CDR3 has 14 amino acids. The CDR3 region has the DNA TGTGCCAGCAGCTTCGGACAGCACACCGGGGAGCTGTTTTTT. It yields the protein CASSFGQHTGELFF.

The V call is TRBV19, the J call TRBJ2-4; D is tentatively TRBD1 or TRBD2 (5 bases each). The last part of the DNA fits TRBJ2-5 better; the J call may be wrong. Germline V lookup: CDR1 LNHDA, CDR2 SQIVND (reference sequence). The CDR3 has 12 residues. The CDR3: CASSTGRETQYF. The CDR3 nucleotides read TGTGCCAGTAGTACGGGGCGAGAGACCCAGTACTTC.

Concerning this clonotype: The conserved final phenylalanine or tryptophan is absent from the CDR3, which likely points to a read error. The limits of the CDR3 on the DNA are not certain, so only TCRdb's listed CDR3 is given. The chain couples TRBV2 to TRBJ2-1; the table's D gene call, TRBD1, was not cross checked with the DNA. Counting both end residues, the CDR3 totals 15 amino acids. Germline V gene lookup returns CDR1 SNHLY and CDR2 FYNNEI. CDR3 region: CASRGQGLRGYTFGS.

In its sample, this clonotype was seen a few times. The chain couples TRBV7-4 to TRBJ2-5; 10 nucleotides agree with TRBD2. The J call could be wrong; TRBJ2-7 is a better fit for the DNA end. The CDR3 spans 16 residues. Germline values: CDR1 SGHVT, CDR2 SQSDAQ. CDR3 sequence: CASSPGTSALPYEQYF. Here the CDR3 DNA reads TGTGCCAGCAGCCCAGGGACTAGCGCCTTACCCTACGAGCAGTACTTC.

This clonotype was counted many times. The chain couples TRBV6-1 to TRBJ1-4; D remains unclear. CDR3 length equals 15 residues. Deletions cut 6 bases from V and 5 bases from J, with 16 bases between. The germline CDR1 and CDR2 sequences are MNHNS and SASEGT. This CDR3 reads CASRELPGNNEKLFF. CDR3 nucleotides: TGTGCCAGCAGGGAACTTCCGGGAAACAATGAAAAACTGTTTTTT.

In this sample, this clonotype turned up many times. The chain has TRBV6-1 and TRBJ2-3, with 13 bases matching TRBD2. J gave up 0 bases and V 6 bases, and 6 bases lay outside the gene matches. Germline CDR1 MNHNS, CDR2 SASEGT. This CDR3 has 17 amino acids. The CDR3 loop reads CASRGLAGLLSTDTQYF. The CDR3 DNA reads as TGTGCCAGCAGGGGACTAGCGGGACTCTTGAGCACAGATACGCAGTATTTT.

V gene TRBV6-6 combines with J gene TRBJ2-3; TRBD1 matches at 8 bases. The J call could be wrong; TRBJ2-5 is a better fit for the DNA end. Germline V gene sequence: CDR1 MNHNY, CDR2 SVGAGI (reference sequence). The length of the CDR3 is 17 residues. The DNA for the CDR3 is TGTGCCAGCAGTGCTAGGTCAGGGGGCAGTATAGGGGAGACCCAGTACTTC. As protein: CASSARSGGSIGETQYF.

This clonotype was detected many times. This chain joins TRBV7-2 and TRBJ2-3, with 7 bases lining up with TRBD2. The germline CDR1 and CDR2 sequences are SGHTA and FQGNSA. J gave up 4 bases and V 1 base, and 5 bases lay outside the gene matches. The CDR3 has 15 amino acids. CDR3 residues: CASSLGGRASDTQYF. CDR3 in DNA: TGTGCCAGCAGCTTAGGAGGGAGGGCCTCAGATACGCAGTATTTT.

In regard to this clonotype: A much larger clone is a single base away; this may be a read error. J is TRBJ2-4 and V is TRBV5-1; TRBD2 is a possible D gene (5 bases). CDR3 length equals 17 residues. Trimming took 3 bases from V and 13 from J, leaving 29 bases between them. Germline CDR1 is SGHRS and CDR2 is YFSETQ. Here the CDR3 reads CASSSGQEVSWENGQYF. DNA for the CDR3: TGCGCCAGCAGCTCTGGGCAGGAGGTCTCTTGGGAAAATGGGCAGTACTTC. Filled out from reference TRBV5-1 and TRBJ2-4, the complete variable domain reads KAGVTQTPRYLIKTRGQQVTLSCSPISGHRSVSWYQQTPGQGLQFLFEYFSETQRNKGNFPGRFSGRQFSNSRSEMNVSTLELGDSALYLCASSSGQEVSWENGQYFGAGTRLSVL.